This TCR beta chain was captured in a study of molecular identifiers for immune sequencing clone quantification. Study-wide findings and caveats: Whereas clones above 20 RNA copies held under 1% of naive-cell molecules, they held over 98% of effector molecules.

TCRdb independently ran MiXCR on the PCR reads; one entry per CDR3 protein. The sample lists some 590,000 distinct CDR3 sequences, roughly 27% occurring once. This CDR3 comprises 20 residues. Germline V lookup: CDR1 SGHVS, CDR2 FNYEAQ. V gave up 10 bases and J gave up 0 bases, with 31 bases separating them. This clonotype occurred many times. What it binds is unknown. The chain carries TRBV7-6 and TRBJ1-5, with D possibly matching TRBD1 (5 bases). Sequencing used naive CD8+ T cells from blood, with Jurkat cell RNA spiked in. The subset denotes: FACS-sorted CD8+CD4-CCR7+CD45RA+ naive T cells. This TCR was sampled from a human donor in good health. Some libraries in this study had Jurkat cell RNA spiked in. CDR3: CATSGRERGVRDYSNQPQHF. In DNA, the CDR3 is TGTGCCACTTCTGGTCGGGAGCGGGGGGTACGAGACTATAGCAATCAGCCCCAGCATTTT.